The 13 T cell receptor beta chains listed next were all sequenced from one sample in a study of T cells after yellow fever vaccination. Using its own MiXCR run on the 5' RACE reads, TCRdb lists one record per CDR3 protein. Of approximately 450,000 distinct CDR3 sequences in the sample, under 20% are singletons; the top ten hold 15% to 20%. This sample comprised PBMCs, obtained before the yellow fever booster vaccination. The source of these receptors is a man between 18 and 35 years old who received the YFV17D yellow fever vaccine.

In this sample, this clonotype turned up many times. The V gene is TRBV12-3 or TRBV12-4, the J gene TRBJ1-2; 7 bases agree with TRBD1. The CDR3 extends over 13 amino acids. J lost 5 bases, V lost 5 bases, and 5 bases had no gene match. CDR3 DNA sequence: TGTGCCAGCAGTAGACAGGGATCTTATGGCTACACCTTC. Translated, it gives CASSRQGSYGYTF.

The chain links TRBV10-3 to TRBJ2-2, with 9 bases aligning to TRBD2. J was trimmed by 6 bases and V by 2 bases; bases with no gene match: 4. The CDR3 contains 15 residues. In germline, CDR1 is ENHRY, CDR2 SYGVKD. The CDR3 reads CAISESRLAAGELFF. CDR3 nucleotides: TGTGCCATCAGTGAGAGTAGACTAGCGGCCGGGGAGCTGTTTTTT.

This clonotype turned up a few times. The DNA for the CDR3 is TGTGCCAGCAGTTACGAGATTCAAGAGACCCAGTACTTC. It yields the protein CASSYEIQETQYF. V is TRBV6-2 or TRBV6-3 and J is TRBJ2-5; D call uncertain. The CDR3 has 13 amino acids. Germline values: CDR1 MNHEY, CDR2 SVGEGT. The V end was cut by 2 bases, the J end by 2 bases, with 6 bases between.

The rearrangement joins TRBV11-2 to TRBJ1-3; TRBD1 agrees at 10 bases. The length of the CDR3 is 18 residues. V was pared by 5 bases and J by 0 bases, with 10 bases of the junction left unmatched. The germline V gene encodes CDR1 SGHAT and CDR2 FQNNGV. The CDR3 spells CASSAKPGQGRSGNTIYF. Here the CDR3 DNA reads TGTGCCAGCAGCGCCAAACCGGGACAGGGGCGCTCTGGAAACACCATATATTTT.

This chain connects TRBV6-5 to TRBJ2-3, with 9 bases fitting TRBD1. Losses at the gene ends were 2 bases for V and 4 bases for J; bases not matched to a gene: 10. Per the germline V gene, CDR1 is MNHEY and CDR2 is SVGAGI. The CDR3 extends over 17 amino acids. The CDR3, as DNA: TGTGCCAGCAGTTACCGACCGGGACAGGGAGATTCAGATACGCAGTATTTT. This translates into CASSYRPGQGDSDTQYF.

This clonotype was counted between two and nine times. The J gene is TRBJ1-6, the V gene TRBV7-2, with D unclear. CDR1 is SGHTA and CDR2 is FQGNSA in the germline V gene. Trimming shortened V by 3 bases and J by 7 bases, and 13 bases separated the two germline ends. The CDR3 runs 15 residues. Here the CDR3 reads CASSLPVLRNSPLHF. The DNA of the CDR3 is TGTGCCAGCAGCTTGCCCGTATTGAGGAATTCACCCCTCCACTTT.

This chain uses TRBV5-6 with TRBJ1-2; 7 bases agree with TRBD1. CDR1 SGHDT and CDR2 YYEEEE come from the germline V gene. Trimming at V came to 5 bases and at J to 3 bases, leaving 7 bases not matched to a gene. The CDR3 is 14 residues long. CDR3 region: CASRFDRDHYGYTF. In DNA form, the CDR3 reads TGTGCCAGCAGGTTTGACAGGGACCACTATGGCTACACCTTC.

The chain links TRBV20-1 to TRBJ1-2; D ambiguous. Germline loops: CDR1 DFQATT, CDR2 SNEGSKA (reference sequence). The CDR3 has 12 amino acids. The CDR3 loop reads CGVLRLGYGYTF. The CDR3, as DNA: TGCGGAGTCTTGCGGTTAGGGTATGGCTACACCTTC.

In its sample, this clonotype was seen once. The gene calls are TRBV6-5 and TRBJ2-1; 8 positions match TRBD2. V lost 6 bases and J lost 1; bases outside the gene matches: 5. Germline CDR1 is MNHEY and CDR2 is SVGAGI. The CDR3 consists of 15 residues. In DNA form, the CDR3 reads TGTGCCAGCAGCCCCGGGAGGGGGTCCTACAATGAGCAGTTCTTC. Translation gives CASSPGRGSYNEQFF.

V usage is TRBV4-2 and J usage is TRBJ1-1, with D uncertain. Germline V gene lookup returns CDR1 LGHNA and CDR2 YNFKEQ. The CDR3 loop spans 11 amino acids. The ends were cut back, 0 bases at V and 12 bases at J, with 8 bases in the middle. The CDR3 nucleotides read TGTGCCAGCAGCCAAGAATCGGGATCTTTCTTT. Encoded protein: CASSQESGSFF.

This clonotype turned up a few times. The chain recombines TRBV20-1 with TRBJ1-3; D may be TRBD1 (6 bases). The ends were cut back, 5 bases at V and 4 bases at J, with 12 bases in the middle. The CDR3 loop spans 13 amino acids. Germline V gene sequence: CDR1 DFQATT, CDR2 SNEGSKA (reference sequence). This chain's CDR3 is CSAGQGWGNTIYF. The DNA of the CDR3 is TGCAGTGCTGGCCAGGGGTGGGGAAACACCATATATTTT.

This chain joins TRBV10-1 and TRBJ1-3; tentative D call: TRBD1 (6 bases). Germline-derived CDR1 and CDR2 are WNHNN and SYGVQD (reference sequence). Trimming cost V 3 bases and J 4 bases, with 16 bases left between them. This CDR3 is 16 amino acids long. The CDR3 here is CASSDGSGGSGNTIYF. CDR3 DNA sequence: TGCGCCAGCAGTGATGGATCGGGGGGCTCAGGAAACACCATATATTTT.

V and J are TRBV6-5 and TRBJ2-1; D is unresolved. The CDR3 length is 16 residues. Trimming left V 0 bases short and J 6 bases short, with 15 bases between. Germline CDR1 and CDR2: MNHEY and SVGAGI. CDR3 sequence reads: CASSYSFSLHSNEQFF. In DNA, the CDR3 is TGTGCCAGCAGTTACTCGTTTAGCCTCCACAGCAATGAGCAGTTCTTC.